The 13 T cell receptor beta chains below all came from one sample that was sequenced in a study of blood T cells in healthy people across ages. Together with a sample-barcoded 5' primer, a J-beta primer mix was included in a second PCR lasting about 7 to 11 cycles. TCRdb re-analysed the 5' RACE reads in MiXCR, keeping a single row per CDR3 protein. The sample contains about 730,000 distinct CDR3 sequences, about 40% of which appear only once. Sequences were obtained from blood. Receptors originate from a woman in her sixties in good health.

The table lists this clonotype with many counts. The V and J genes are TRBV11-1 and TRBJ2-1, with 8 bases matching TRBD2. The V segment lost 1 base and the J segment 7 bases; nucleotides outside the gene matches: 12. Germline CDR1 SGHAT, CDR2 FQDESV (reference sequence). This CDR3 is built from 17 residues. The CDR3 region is CASSLGFVLASGNEQFF. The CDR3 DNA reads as TGTGCCAGCAGCTTAGGTTTTGTTTTGGCTAGCGGGAATGAGCAGTTCTTC.

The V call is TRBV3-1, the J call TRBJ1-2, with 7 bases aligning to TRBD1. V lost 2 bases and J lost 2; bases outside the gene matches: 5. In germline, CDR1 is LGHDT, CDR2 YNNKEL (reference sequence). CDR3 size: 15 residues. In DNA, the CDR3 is TGTGCCAGCAGCCAACGACAGGGTCCAAACTATGGCTACACCTTC. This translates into CASSQRQGPNYGYTF.

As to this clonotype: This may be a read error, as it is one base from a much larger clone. The CDR3 nucleotides read TGTGCCATCAGTGTCCCAGGGACCCAAGAGACCAAGTACTTC. This gives the protein CAISVPGTQETKYF. V and J are TRBV10-3 and TRBJ2-5; D could derive from TRBD1 or TRBD2 (5 bases each). The germline gives CDR1 ENHRY, CDR2 SYGVKD. This CDR3 comprises 14 residues.

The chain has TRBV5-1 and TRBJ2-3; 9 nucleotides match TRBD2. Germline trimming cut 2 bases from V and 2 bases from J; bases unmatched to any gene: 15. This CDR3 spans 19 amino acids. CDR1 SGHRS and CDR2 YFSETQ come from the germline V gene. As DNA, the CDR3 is TGCGCCAGCAGCTTTGGTGCCCGATATGCGGGGGGGGTCACAGATACGCAGTATTTT. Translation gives CASSFGARYAGGVTDTQYF.

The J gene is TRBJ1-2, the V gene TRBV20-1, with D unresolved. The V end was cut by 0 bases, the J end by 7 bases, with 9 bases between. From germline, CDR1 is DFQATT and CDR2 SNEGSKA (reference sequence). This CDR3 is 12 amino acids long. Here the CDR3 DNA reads TGCAGTGCTAGAGACGGACGGCTTGGCTACACCTTC. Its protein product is CSARDGRLGYTF.

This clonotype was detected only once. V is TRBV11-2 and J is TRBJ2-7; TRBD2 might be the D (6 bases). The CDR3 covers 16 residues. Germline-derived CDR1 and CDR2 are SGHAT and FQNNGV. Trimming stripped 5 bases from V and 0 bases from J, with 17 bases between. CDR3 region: CASSPRTSTSSYEQYF. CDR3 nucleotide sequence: TGTGCCAGCAGCCCCCGTACTAGCACGAGCTCCTACGAGCAGTACTTC.

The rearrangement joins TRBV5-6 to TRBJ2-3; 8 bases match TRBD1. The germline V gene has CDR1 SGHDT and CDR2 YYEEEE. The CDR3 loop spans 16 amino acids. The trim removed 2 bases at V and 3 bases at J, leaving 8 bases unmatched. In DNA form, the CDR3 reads TGTGCCAGCAGCTTCGGGACAGGTGGTATTACAGATACGCAGTATTTT. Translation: CASSFGTGGITDTQYF. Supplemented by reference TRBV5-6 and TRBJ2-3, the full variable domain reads DAGVTQSPTHLIKTRGQQVTLRCSPKSGHDTVSWYQQALGQGPQFIFQYYEEEERQRGNFPDRFSGHQFPNYSSELNVNALLLGDSALYLCASSFGTGGITDTQYFGPGTRLTVL.

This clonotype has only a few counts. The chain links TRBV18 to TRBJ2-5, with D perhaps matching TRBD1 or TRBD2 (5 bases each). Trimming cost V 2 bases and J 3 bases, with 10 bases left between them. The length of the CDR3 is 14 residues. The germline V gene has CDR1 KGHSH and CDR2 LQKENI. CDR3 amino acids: CASSPRGPEETQYF. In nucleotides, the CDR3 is TGTGCCAGCTCACCAAGGGGACCGGAAGAGACCCAGTACTTC.

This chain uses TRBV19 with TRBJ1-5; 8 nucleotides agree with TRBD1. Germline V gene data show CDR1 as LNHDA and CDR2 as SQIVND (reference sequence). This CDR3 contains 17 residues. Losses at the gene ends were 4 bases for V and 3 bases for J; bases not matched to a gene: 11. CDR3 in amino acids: CASSSAPLTGANQPQHF. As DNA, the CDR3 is TGTGCCAGTAGTAGCGCACCCCTGACAGGGGCCAATCAGCCCCAGCATTTT.

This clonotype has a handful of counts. Here the CDR3 reads CSVGLATRSNEQYF. The CDR3 region has the DNA TGCAGCGTTGGGCTAGCGACCCGATCCAATGAGCAGTACTTC. The rearrangement links TRBV29-1 to TRBJ2-5; possible D gene TRBD2, 6 bases. Germline loops: CDR1 SQVTM, CDR2 ANQGSEA. The CDR3 has 14 amino acids. V lost 4 bases to trimming and J lost 11 bases, with 23 bases between them.

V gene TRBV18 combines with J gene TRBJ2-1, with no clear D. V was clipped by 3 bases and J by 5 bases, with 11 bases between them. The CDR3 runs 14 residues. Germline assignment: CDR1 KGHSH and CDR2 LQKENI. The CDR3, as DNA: TGTGCCAGCTCACCCGTCCGGACCAACAATGAGCAGTTCTTC. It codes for CASSPVRTNNEQFF. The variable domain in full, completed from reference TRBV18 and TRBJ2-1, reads NAGVMQNPRHLVRRRGQEARLRCSPMKGHSHVYWYRQLPEEGLKFMVYLQKENIIDESGMPKERFSAEFPKEGPSILRIQQVVRGDSAAYFCASSPVRTNNEQFFGPGTRLTVL.

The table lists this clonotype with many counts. CDR3 in amino acids: CSARGVGETQYF. The CDR3 bases are TGCAGTGCTAGAGGGGTTGGAGAGACCCAGTACTTC. V and J are TRBV20-1 and TRBJ2-5; D not resolved. V lost 1 base to trimming and J lost 4 bases, with 7 bases between them. From germline, CDR1 is DFQATT and CDR2 SNEGSKA (reference sequence). The CDR3 is 12 amino acids.

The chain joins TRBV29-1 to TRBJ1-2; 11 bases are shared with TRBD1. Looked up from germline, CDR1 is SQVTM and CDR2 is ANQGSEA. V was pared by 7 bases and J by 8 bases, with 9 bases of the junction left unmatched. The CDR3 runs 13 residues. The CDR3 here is CSGVVDRGLGYTF. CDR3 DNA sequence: TGCAGCGGTGTGGTGGACAGGGGGCTCGGCTACACCTTC.